These T cell receptor beta chains were read from a single sample in a study of shared clonotypes between healthy human individuals. Sequencing was performed with immunoSEQ multiplex PCR; in TCRdb, only in-frame clones are kept and a portion is missing. This table has about 2.4 million clones, 93% appearing once. Sequencing was carried out using naive CD4+ T cells from PBMCs. All receptors come from a man aged 18 to 30 in good health. Some clones in this sample may be carry-over from other donors' samples. Both conserved end residues are part of each CDR3. The order of the fields is D gene, J gene, V gene, clone size, CDR3 protein, CDR3 DNA. The D gene is left open where the match is weak. Expanded clones are given a class, and other clones once, few, many or no size at all.

. TRBJ2-2 TRBV9 . CASSVNQGLGTGELFF TGTGCCAGCAGCGTAAATCAGGGTTTGGGCACCGGGGAGCTGTTTTTT
. TRBJ1-2 TRBV2 . CASSEQDSGGYTF TGTGCCAGCAGTGAACAGGATTCGGGTGGCTACACCTTC
. TRBJ2-3 TRBV6-4 . CASSDRLTDTQYF TGTGCCAGCAGTGACAGGCTCACAGATACGCAGTATTTT
. TRBJ2-1 TRBV5-1 . CASSLGQGLTQFF TGCGCCAGCAGCCTCGGACAGGGACTAACCCAGTTCTTC
TRBD1 TRBJ1-3 TRBV5-1 . CASSWGQGPSGNTIYF TGCGCCAGCAGCTGGGGACAGGGGCCCTCTGGAAACACCATATATTTT
. TRBJ2-7 TRBV5-1 . CASSSNRDGYEQYF TGCGCCAGCAGCTCCAACCGGGACGGCTACGAGCAGTACTTC
. TRBJ1-4 TRBV14 . CASSREEKLFF TGTGCCAGCTCCCGTGAGGAAAAACTGTTTTTT
TRBD1 TRBJ2-7 TRBV5-6 . CASSLRQGARGEQYF TGTGCCAGCAGCTTACGGCAGGGGGCGCGAGGGGAGCAGTACTTC
TRBD1 TRBJ2-1 TRBV27 . CASSSHPGGQGFNEQFF TGTGCCAGCAGTTCACATCCCGGGGGACAGGGGTTCAATGAGCAGTTCTTC
. TRBJ1-2 TRBV9 few CASSVGQGNYGYTF TGTGCCAGCAGCGTAGGGCAGGGGAACTATGGCTACACCTTC
. TRBJ2-3 TRBV6-1 . CASSVGGRTDTQYF TGTGCCAGCAGTGTGGGGGGAAGGACAGATACGCAGTATTTT
TRBD2 TRBJ2-5 TRBV28 . CASSSGTSGSRETQYF TGTGCCAGCAGTTCGGGGACTAGCGGGAGCCGGGAGACCCAGTACTTC
. TRBJ2-1 TRBV6-1 . CASSEVDRRSEQFF TGTGCCAGCAGTGAAGTTGACAGGCGGTCTGAGCAGTTCTTC
TRBD2 TRBJ2-3 TRBV2 . CASKPLGTSVLRGADTQYF TGTGCCAGCAAGCCCTTGGGGACTAGCGTTCTGAGAGGGGCAGATACGCAGTATTTT
. TRBJ1-2 TRBV5-8 . CASSLAVGYTF TGTGCCAGCAGCTTGGCCGTCGGCTACACCTTC
. TRBJ2-1 TRBV5-1 . CASSFVGHEQFF TGCGCCAGCAGCTTCGTCGGCCATGAGCAGTTCTTC
TRBD2 TRBJ2-5 TRBV5-1 . CASSFRGLAGETQYF TGCGCCAGCAGCTTCCGTGGGCTAGCGGGAGAGACCCAGTACTTC
. TRBJ1-2 TRBV28 . CASGLSGGSGMRYTF TGTGCCAGCGGACTTTCCGGGGGCTCAGGTATGAGGTACACCTTC
. TRBJ1-2 TRBV7-8 once CASSLVVTRAYYGYTF TGTGCCAGCAGCTTAGTCGTGACAAGGGCTTACTATGGCTACACCTTC
TRBD2 TRBJ2-1 TRBV15 . CATSTDGGLAGWKPRYNEQFF TGTGCCACCAGCACAGATGGAGGACTAGCGGGCTGGAAGCCGCGATACAATGAGCAGTTCTTC
. TRBJ1-1 TRBV28 . CASSLWTSTEAFF TGTGCCAGCAGTTTATGGACCTCCACTGAAGCTTTCTTT
. TRBJ1-6 TRBV11-2 . CASSTTGNSPLHF TGTGCCAGCAGCACAACAGGGAATTCACCCCTCCACTTT
. TRBJ1-3 TRBV5-1 . CASSLVGQLGNTIYF TGCGCCAGCAGCTTGGTAGGCCAGCTTGGAAACACCATATATTTT
. TRBJ1-2 TRBV6-5 . CASSYPGTYGYTF TGTGCCAGCAGTTACCCGGGCACCTATGGCTACACCTTC
. TRBJ1-4 TRBV2 . CASSEAGWSFF TGTGCCAGCAGTGAAGCGGGGTGGTCGTTTTTT
TRBD2 TRBJ2-3 TRBV12-5 . CASGLGRLAGADTQYF TGTGCTAGTGGTTTGGGACGACTAGCGGGAGCAGATACGCAGTATTTT
. TRBJ1-1 TRBV9 . CASSTGTSNTEAFF TGTGCCAGCAGCACAGGAACCTCGAACACTGAAGCTTTCTTT
. TRBJ1-5 TRBV10-1 . CASSVVNQPQHF TGCGCCAGCAGTGTGGTAAATCAGCCCCAGCATTTT
. TRBJ1-1 TRBV5-8 . CASSKQGMNTEAFF TGTGCCAGCAGCAAACAGGGTATGAACACTGAAGCTTTCTTT
TRBD1 TRBJ1-1 TRBV27 . CASSSGQGKTYTEAFF TGTGCCAGCAGTTCGGGACAGGGTAAAACGTACACTGAAGCTTTCTTT
. TRBJ1-3 TRBV7-9 . CASSLPRVGDTIYF TGTGCCAGCAGCTTACCGCGGGTGGGGGACACCATATATTTT
. TRBJ2-7 TRBV29-1 . CSVEAQSYEQYF TGCAGCGTTGAAGCACAGTCCTACGAGCAGTACTTC
TRBD2 TRBJ2-1 TRBV5-1 . CASSLVGTSARVEQFF TGCGCCAGCAGCTTGGTTGGGACTAGCGCGAGGGTGGAGCAGTTCTTC
. TRBJ2-7 TRBV18 . CASSPNSGPYEQYF TGTGCCAGCTCACCGAATAGCGGACCCTACGAGCAGTACTTC
. TRBJ2-5 TRBV15 few CATSRDWTRTPQETQYF TGTGCCACCAGCAGAGATTGGACCCGCACCCCACAAGAGACCCAGTACTTC
. TRBJ2-6 TRBV5-1 . CASSLDPGLGANVLTF TGCGCCAGCAGCTTGGACCCAGGGTTAGGGGCCAACGTCCTGACTTTC
. TRBJ2-7 TRBV27 once CASSSLLDEQYF TGTGCCAGCAGTTCACTTCTAGACGAGCAGTACTTC
. TRBJ2-7 TRBV5-1 . CASSLAPWVGEQYF TGCGCCAGCAGCTTGGCCCCTTGGGTTGGCGAGCAGTACTTC
. TRBJ2-5 TRBV29-1 . CSVFPDRQETQYF TGCAGCGTTTTTCCCGACAGGCAGGAGACCCAGTACTTC
TRBD1 TRBJ2-5 TRBV7-9 . CASSLEIGGDRGEETQYF TGTGCCAGCAGCTTAGAGATTGGAGGGGACAGGGGAGAAGAGACCCAGTACTTC